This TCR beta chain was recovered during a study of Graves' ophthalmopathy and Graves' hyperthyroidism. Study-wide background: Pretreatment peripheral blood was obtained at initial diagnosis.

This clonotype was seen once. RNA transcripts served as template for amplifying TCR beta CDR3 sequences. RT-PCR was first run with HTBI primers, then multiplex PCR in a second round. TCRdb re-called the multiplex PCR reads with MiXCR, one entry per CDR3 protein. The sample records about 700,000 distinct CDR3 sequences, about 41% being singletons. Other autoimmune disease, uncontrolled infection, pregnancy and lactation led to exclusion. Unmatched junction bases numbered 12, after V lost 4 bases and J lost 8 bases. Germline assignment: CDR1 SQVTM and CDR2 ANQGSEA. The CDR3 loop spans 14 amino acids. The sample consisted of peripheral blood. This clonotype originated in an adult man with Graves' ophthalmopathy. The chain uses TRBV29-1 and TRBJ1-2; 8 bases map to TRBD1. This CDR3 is CSVVPRDRKSGYTF. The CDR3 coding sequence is TGCAGCGTTGTCCCCCGGGACAGGAAGTCGGGCTACACCTTC.